A selection of T cell receptor beta chains follows, all from one sample in a study of cytomegalovirus exposure and HLA in healthy donors. Generated by immunoSEQ multiplex PCR, the TCRdb table keeps only in-frame clones and is missing some. The table lists approximately 140,000 clones, about four fifths of them singletons, with 3.5% in the top ten. The sequenced sample consisted of PBMCs. Receptor source: a human donor in good health. CDR3s include the opening cysteine and the closing phenylalanine or tryptophan. The order of the fields is J gene, clone size, V gene, D gene, CDR3 protein, CDR3 DNA. The D gene is left open where the match is weak. Clone size is shown for a subset of rows, as once, few, many or a class of expanded clone.

j_gene: TRBJ2-1
abundance: few
v_gene: TRBV19
d_gene: TRBD2
CDR3aa: CASSNAGGLYNEQFF
CDR3nt: TGTGCCAGTAGCAACGCGGGAGGCCTTTACAATGAGCAGTTCTTC

j_gene: TRBJ2-3
abundance: once
v_gene: TRBV7-8
d_gene: TRBD2
CDR3aa: CASSLGGRAADTQYF
CDR3nt: TGTGCCAGCAGCTTAGGCGGGAGGGCTGCAGATACGCAGTATTTT

j_gene: TRBJ2-1
abundance: NA
v_gene: TRBV7-7
d_gene: TRBD2
CDR3aa: CASSLSPGLAGGNEQFF
CDR3nt: TGTGCCAGCAGCTTAAGCCCCGGACTAGCGGGGGGAAATGAGCAGTTCTTC

j_gene: TRBJ1-1
abundance: NA
v_gene: TRBV13
d_gene: NA
CDR3aa: CASSGARTEAFF
CDR3nt: TGTGCCAGCAGCGGGGCACGCACTGAAGCTTTCTTT

j_gene: TRBJ2-5
abundance: NA
v_gene: TRBV5-1
d_gene: TRBD2
CDR3aa: CASSAGTSGQETQYF
CDR3nt: TGCGCCAGCAGCGCAGGGACTAGCGGCCAAGAGACCCAGTACTTC

j_gene: TRBJ2-1
abundance: few
v_gene: TRBV27
d_gene: NA
CDR3aa: CASSGYRAEQFF
CDR3nt: TGTGCCAGCAGTGGCTACAGGGCTGAGCAGTTCTTC

j_gene: TRBJ1-4
abundance: NA
v_gene: TRBV5-5
d_gene: TRBD1
CDR3aa: CASSLEAGGLIRGNEKLFF
CDR3nt: TGTGCCAGCAGCTTGGAGGCAGGGGGTTTAATCAGGGGTAATGAAAAACTGTTTTTT

j_gene: TRBJ2-7
abundance: few
v_gene: TRBV9
d_gene: TRBD2
CDR3aa: CASSVTSGTSYEQYF
CDR3nt: TGTGCCAGCAGCGTCACTAGCGGGACATCCTACGAGCAGTACTTC

j_gene: TRBJ2-7
abundance: NA
v_gene: TRBV4-1
d_gene: NA
CDR3aa: CASSQDRNEQYF
CDR3nt: TGCGCCAGCAGCCAAGACAGAAACGAGCAGTACTTC

j_gene: TRBJ2-1
abundance: NA
v_gene: TRBV10-2
d_gene: TRBD2
CDR3aa: CASRGLAENEQFF
CDR3nt: TGCGCCAGCCGAGGACTAGCGGAGAATGAGCAGTTCTTC

j_gene: TRBJ2-7
abundance: NA
v_gene: TRBV10-2
d_gene: NA
CDR3aa: CASSAHLYEQYF
CDR3nt: TGCGCCAGCAGTGCACACCTCTACGAGCAGTACTTC

j_gene: TRBJ2-3
abundance: NA
v_gene: TRBV2
d_gene: NA
CDR3aa: CASRRGTSTDTQYF
CDR3nt: TGTGCCAGCCGCAGGGGAACTAGCACAGATACGCAGTATTTT

j_gene: TRBJ2-1
abundance: once
v_gene: TRBV5-1
d_gene: NA
CDR3aa: CASSLETRIDEQFF
CDR3nt: TGCGCCAGCAGCTTGGAGACAAGGATCGATGAGCAGTTCTTC

j_gene: TRBJ1-1
abundance: NA
v_gene: TRBV20-1
d_gene: NA
CDR3aa: CSEEGSNEAFF
CDR3nt: TGCAGTGAGGAGGGATCAAACGAAGCTTTCTTT

j_gene: TRBJ1-2
abundance: NA
v_gene: TRBV25-1
d_gene: NA
CDR3aa: CASSDPGSSPGGYTF
CDR3nt: TGTGCCAGCAGCGACCCCGGGTCCTCTCCGGGAGGCTACACCTTC

j_gene: TRBJ2-3
abundance: NA
v_gene: TRBV5-4
d_gene: TRBD2
CDR3aa: CASSPGVREDTDTQYF
CDR3nt: TGTGCCAGCAGCCCCGGGGTGCGGGAGGACACAGATACGCAGTATTTT